These 19 T cell receptor beta chains originate from one sample sequenced in a study of shared clonotypes between healthy human individuals. This table comes from immunoSEQ multiplex PCR, and its TCRdb copy is limited to in-frame clones, with some not included. The sample carries fewer than 650,000 clones, around 80% recorded once. Sequencing input: PBMCs. The origin of the receptors is a middle-aged woman in good health. Some clones in this sample may be carry-over from other donors' samples.

The chain carries TRBV19 and TRBJ1-1; the match to TRBD1 covers 9 bases. Losses at the gene ends were 3 bases for V and 1 base for J; bases not matched to a gene: 6. The CDR3 extends over 16 amino acids. Germline V gene sequence: CDR1 LNHDA, CDR2 SQIVND (reference sequence). In DNA form, the CDR3 reads TGTGCCAGTAGTATTAATGGGGACAGGGAGAACACTGAAGCTTTCTTT. Encoded protein: CASSINGDRENTEAFF.

This clone was picked up one time. The chain is built from TRBV7-6 and TRBJ1-5, with TRBD1 matching over 8 bases. The CDR3 extends over 16 amino acids. Germline V gives CDR1 SGHVS, CDR2 FNYEAQ. The ends lost 3 bases at V and 6 bases at J; junction bases unmatched: 10. The CDR3 is CASSFGRHRGGQPQHF. The CDR3 coding sequence is TGTGCCAGCAGCTTCGGGCGACACAGGGGGGGTCAGCCCCAGCATTTT. Variable domain in full (rest from reference TRBV7-6 and TRBJ1-5): GAGVSQSPRYKVTKRGQDVALRCDPISGHVSLYWYRQALGQGPEFLTYFNYEAQQDKSGLPNDRFSAERPEGSISTLTIQRTEQRDSAMYRCASSFGRHRGGQPQHFGDGTRLSIL.

This clone was observed a single time. The chain has TRBV19 and TRBJ2-5; 8 nucleotides agree with TRBD2. The CDR3 has 15 residues. CDR1 is LNHDA, CDR2 SQIVND, per germline (reference sequence). V shed 2 bases and J 1 base; nucleotides not matched to a gene: 3. CDR3 sequence: CASSIRLAGQETQYF. As DNA, the CDR3 is TGTGCCAGTAGTATACGCCTAGCGGGCCAAGAGACCCAGTACTTC.

The chain recombines TRBV25-1 with TRBJ2-7; D perhaps matches TRBD2 (6 bases). There are 13 residues in the CDR3. Trimming took off 3 bases at V and 2 bases at J, with 8 bases between the two ends. CDR1 is MGHDK and CDR2 is SYGVNS in the germline V gene. The CDR3 protein is CASSDRGTYEQYF. CDR3 DNA: TGTGCCAGCAGTGATCGGGGGACCTACGAGCAGTACTTC.

The chain links TRBV11-2 to TRBJ2-2; D is perhaps TRBD1 (5 bases). V lost 7 bases and J 0 bases, leaving 15 bases between the germline ends. CDR3 length equals 16 residues. Looked up from germline, CDR1 is SGHAT and CDR2 is FQNNGV. DNA of the CDR3: TGTGCCAGCACCAAACTGGGGCAAGCGAACACCGGGGAGCTGTTTTTT. Protein product: CASTKLGQANTGELFF.

V gene TRBV5-1 combines with J gene TRBJ1-2; TRBD1 might be the D (5 bases). There are 14 residues in the CDR3. Germline V gives CDR1 SGHRS, CDR2 YFSETQ. V was cut by 0 bases and J by 6 bases, with 12 bases left in between. The CDR3 coding sequence is TGCGCCAGCAGCTTGGAGCGCGCGGGGGATGGCTACACCTTC. Protein product: CASSLERAGDGYTF.

The chain combines TRBV7-2 with TRBJ1-4; 7 bases match TRBD1. V was pared by 0 bases and J by 0 bases, with 10 bases of the junction left unmatched. CDR3 length: 19 amino acids. CDR1 SGHTA and CDR2 FQGNSA come from the germline V gene. The CDR3 spells CASSLAVRQGLATNEKLFF. The CDR3 region has the DNA TGTGCCAGCAGCTTAGCGGTTAGACAGGGACTCGCAACTAATGAAAAACTGTTTTTT.

V is TRBV6-1 and J is TRBJ1-2, with D hard to call. The CDR3 has 14 residues. V lost 7 bases and J 5 bases, leaving 17 bases between the germline ends. Germline V gene lookup returns CDR1 MNHNS and CDR2 SASEGT. Here the CDR3 reads CASNPVLHAYGYTF. CDR3 DNA sequence: TGTGCCAGCAACCCGGTTCTACACGCATATGGCTACACCTTC.

The V call is TRBV5-6, the J call TRBJ2-7, with TRBD2 matching 7 bases. Looked up from germline, CDR1 is SGHDT and CDR2 is YYEEEE. The CDR3 has 14 residues. Unmatched junction bases numbered 3, after V lost 2 bases and J lost 1 base. The CDR3 coding sequence is TGTGCCAGCAGCTTAGGACTAGGGTCCTACGAGCAGTACTTC. Translating it yields CASSLGLGSYEQYF.

The chain recombines TRBV19 with TRBJ2-7; D possibly corresponds to TRBD1 (5 bases). CDR3 length: 13 residues. The germline gives CDR1 LNHDA, CDR2 SQIVND (reference sequence). Trimming took 3 bases from V and 3 from J, leaving 9 bases between them. CDR3: CASSITGVYEQYF. Written as DNA, the CDR3 is TGTGCCAGTAGTATTACAGGCGTCTACGAGCAGTACTTC.

The gene calls are TRBV5-1 and TRBJ2-5; D is perhaps TRBD1 (6 bases). The V end was cut by 7 bases, the J end by 2 bases, with 12 bases between. Per germline, CDR1 SGHRS and CDR2 YFSETQ. The CDR3 extends over 13 amino acids. This chain's CDR3 is CASGQTGQETQYF. The CDR3 nucleotides read TGCGCCAGCGGACAGACAGGTCAAGAGACCCAGTACTTC.

The rearrangement uses TRBV11-2 and TRBJ2-7, with no clear D. This CDR3 spans 13 amino acids. Germline V gene sequence: CDR1 SGHAT, CDR2 FQNNGV. Trimming shortened V by 8 bases and J by 6 bases, and 17 bases separated the two germline ends. The CDR3 region has the DNA TGTGCCAGCGGCCCGCTCAGTTTGAGCGAGCAGTACTTC. Encoded protein: CASGPLSLSEQYF.

With regard to this clone: At one of its ends the junction is not consistent with the germline gene, which may arise from a read error. The chain employs TRBV18 and TRBJ2-7; TRBD2 agrees at 9 bases. This CDR3 region has 11 residues. Germline V gene data show CDR1 as KGHSH and CDR2 as LQKENI. The CDR3 nucleotides read TGTGCCAGCTCACCAAAGCGGGAGGAAAACTTC. The encoded protein is CASSPKREENF. Based on the CDR3 plus reference TRBV18 and TRBJ2-7, the full variable domain is NAGVMQNPRHLVRRRGQEARLRCSPMKGHSHVYWYRQLPEEGLKFMVYLQKENIIDESGMPKERFSAEFPKEGPSILRIQQVVRGDSAAYFCASSPKREENFGPGTRLTVT.

This clone is a singleton in its sample. V and J are TRBV7-8 and TRBJ2-3; a possible D gene is TRBD2 (5 bases). This CDR3 has 15 amino acids. V lost 5 bases and J lost 2, with 14 bases in between. Looked up from germline, CDR1 is SGHVS and CDR2 is FQNEAQ. The DNA of the CDR3 is TGTGCCAGCAGCCACTCGGGAACTAACACAGATACGCAGTATTTT. Protein: CASSHSGTNTDTQYF.

This clone was seen only once. J is TRBJ2-1 and V is TRBV29-1, with a tentative D call TRBD2 (5 bases). From germline, CDR1 is SQVTM and CDR2 ANQGSEA. The CDR3 loop spans 12 amino acids. V was shortened by 4 bases and J by 8 bases, with 12 bases between the two germline ends. The CDR3 DNA sequence: TGCAGCGTTGGTCACGGAGGCGATGAGCAGTTCTTC. This encodes CSVGHGGDEQFF.

There are many counts of this clone. This rearrangement joins TRBV28 to TRBJ1-1; TRBD1 matches at 12 bases. CDR1 MDHEN and CDR2 SYDVKM come from the germline V gene. V lost 7 bases to trimming and J lost 0 bases; unmatched junction nucleotides: 9. CDR3 length: 17 amino acids. The CDR3 loop reads CASKRTGQGALNTEAFF. CDR3 bases: TGTGCCAGCAAAAGAACGGGACAGGGGGCCCTGAACACTGAAGCTTTCTTT.

The chain joins TRBV18 to TRBJ2-3; 7 bases are shared with TRBD2. The V gene end was trimmed by 2 bases and the J gene end by 4 bases; junction bases not matched to a gene: 15. This CDR3 region has 18 residues. The germline CDR1 and CDR2 sequences are KGHSH and LQKENI. CDR3 region: CASSPTAGAEGKSDTQYF. CDR3 sequence (DNA): TGTGCCAGCTCACCAACGGCGGGAGCGGAGGGGAAATCAGATACGCAGTATTTT.

This clone was counted a single time. This sequence may be a read error, since a much larger clone differs from it by one base. The sample has other DNA sequences that encode this CDR3 too. This chain uses TRBV5-1 with TRBJ1-2, with 7 bases fitting TRBD1. The CDR3 sequence is 14 residues long. CDR1 is SGHRS, CDR2 YFSETQ, per germline. Written as DNA, the CDR3 is TGCGCCAGCAGCTTGGCGGACAGGAACTATGGTTACACCTTC. Translation gives CASSLADRNYGYTF.

This chain uses TRBV29-1 with TRBJ2-1, with unresolved D. The V end was cut by 5 bases, the J end by 6 bases, with 11 bases between. This CDR3 region has 12 residues. Germline CDR1 reads SQVTM; CDR2 reads ANQGSEA. The chain's CDR3 is CSVLNSPNEQFF. CDR3 DNA sequence: TGCAGCGTTCTTAATAGCCCCAATGAGCAGTTCTTC.